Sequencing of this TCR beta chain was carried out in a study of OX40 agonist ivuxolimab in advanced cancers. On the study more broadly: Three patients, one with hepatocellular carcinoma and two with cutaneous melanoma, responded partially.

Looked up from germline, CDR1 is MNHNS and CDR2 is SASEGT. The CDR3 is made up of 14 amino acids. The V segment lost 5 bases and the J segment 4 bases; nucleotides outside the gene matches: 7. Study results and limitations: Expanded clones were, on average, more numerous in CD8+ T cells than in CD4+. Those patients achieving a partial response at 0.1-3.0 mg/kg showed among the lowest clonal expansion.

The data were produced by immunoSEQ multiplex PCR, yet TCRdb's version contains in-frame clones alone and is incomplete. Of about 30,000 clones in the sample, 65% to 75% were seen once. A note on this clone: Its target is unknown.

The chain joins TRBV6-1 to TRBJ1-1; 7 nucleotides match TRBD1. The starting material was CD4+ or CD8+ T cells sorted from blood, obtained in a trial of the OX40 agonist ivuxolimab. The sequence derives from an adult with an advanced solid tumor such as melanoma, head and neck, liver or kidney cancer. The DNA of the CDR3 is TGTGCCAGCAGTCGACAGGGCGGGAGCACTGAAGCTTTCTTT. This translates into CASSRQGGSTEAFF.